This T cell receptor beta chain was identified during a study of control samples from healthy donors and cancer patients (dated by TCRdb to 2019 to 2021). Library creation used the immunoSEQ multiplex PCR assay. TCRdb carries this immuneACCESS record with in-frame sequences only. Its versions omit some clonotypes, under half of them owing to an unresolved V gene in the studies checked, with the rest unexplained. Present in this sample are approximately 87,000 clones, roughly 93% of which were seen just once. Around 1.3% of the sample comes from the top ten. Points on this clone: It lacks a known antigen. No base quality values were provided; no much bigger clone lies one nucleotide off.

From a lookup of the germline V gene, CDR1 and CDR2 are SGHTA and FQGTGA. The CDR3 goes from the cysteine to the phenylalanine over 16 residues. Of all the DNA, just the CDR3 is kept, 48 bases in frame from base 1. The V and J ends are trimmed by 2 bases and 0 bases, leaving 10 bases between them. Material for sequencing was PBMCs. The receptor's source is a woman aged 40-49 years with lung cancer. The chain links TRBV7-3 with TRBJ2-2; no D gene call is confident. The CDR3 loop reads CASSLYEYANTGELFF. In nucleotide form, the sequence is TGTGCCAGCAGCTTATATGAATACGCGAACACCGGGGAGCTGTTTTTT.